The 2 T cell receptor beta chains listed next were all sequenced from one sample in a study of T-cell memory formation after mild COVID-19. A single record per CDR3 protein comes from TCRdb applying MiXCR to the 5' RACE reads. Of 200,000 to 300,000 distinct CDR3 sequences in the sample, over 9% were seen once. Sequencing input: PBMCs or a T cell subset sorted from them (not recorded which). Receptors were obtained from a man aged 18 to 29 who had mild COVID-19 (a few samples of this study predate the infection). Cell type and time point are not known.

This clonotype has only a few counts. The rearrangement uses TRBV28 and TRBJ2-3; no firm D call. The CDR3 runs to 13 residues. Germline V gene data show CDR1 as MDHEN and CDR2 as SYDVKM. V shed 3 bases and J shed 5 bases, with 9 bases lying between them. DNA for the CDR3: TGTGCCAGCAGTTTCCCAAATGGAGATACGCAGTATTTT. This translates into CASSFPNGDTQYF.

This clonotype was detected a few times. The chain is built from TRBV20-1 and TRBJ2-7, with D unclear. Trimming left V 1 base short and J 3 bases short, with 10 bases between. This CDR3 has 13 residues. Germline lookup yields CDR1 DFQATT and CDR2 SNEGSKA (reference sequence). The CDR3: CSARGVELYEQYF. CDR3 DNA: TGCAGTGCTAGAGGTGTAGAACTCTACGAGCAGTACTTC.